This T cell receptor beta chain was sequenced for a study of cytomegalovirus exposure and HLA in healthy donors. The study, taken as a whole, reports: With high specificity and sensitivity, the classifier reportedly diagnosed cytomegalovirus status. The authors confirmed in vitro that three CMV-associated chains were specific for CMV antigens.

Generated by immunoSEQ multiplex PCR, the TCRdb table keeps only in-frame clones and is missing some. This sample has around 94,000 clones, with over 85% found just once. Trimming cost V 2 bases and J 2 bases; bases outside gene matches: 3. In germline, CDR1 is SGHNT, CDR2 YYREEE (reference sequence). This CDR3 comprises 15 residues. Of note for this clone: Its specificity is unknown.

This chain uses TRBV5-4 with TRBJ1-4; 7 bases line up with TRBD1. The source material was PBMCs. The receptor was isolated from a woman aged 18-35 years in good health and CMV-seronegative. The CDR3 sequence: CASSFAGGTNEKLFF. The CDR3 DNA is TGTGCCAGCAGCTTTGCAGGGGGTACTAATGAAAAACTGTTTTTT. The full variable domain, rest sourced from reference TRBV5-4 and TRBJ1-4, is ETGVTQSPTHLIKTRGQQVTLRCSSQSGHNTVSWYQQALGQGPQFIFQYYREEENGRGNFPPRFSGLQFPNYSSELNVNALELDDSALYLCASSFAGGTNEKLFFGSGTQLSVL.